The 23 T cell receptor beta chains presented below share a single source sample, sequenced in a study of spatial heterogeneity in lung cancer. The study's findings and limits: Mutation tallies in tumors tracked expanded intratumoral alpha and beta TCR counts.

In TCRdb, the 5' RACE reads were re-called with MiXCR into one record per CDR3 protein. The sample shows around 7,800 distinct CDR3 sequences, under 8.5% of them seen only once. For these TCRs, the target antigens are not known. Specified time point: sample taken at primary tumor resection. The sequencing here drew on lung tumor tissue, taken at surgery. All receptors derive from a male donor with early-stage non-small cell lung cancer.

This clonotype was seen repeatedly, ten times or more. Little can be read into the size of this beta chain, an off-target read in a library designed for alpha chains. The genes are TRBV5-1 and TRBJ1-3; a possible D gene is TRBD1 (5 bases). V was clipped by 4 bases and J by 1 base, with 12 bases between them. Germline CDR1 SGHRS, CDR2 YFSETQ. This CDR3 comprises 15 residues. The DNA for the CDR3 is TGCGCCAGCAGCCCTATGGGGGTTTCTGGAAACACCATATATTTT. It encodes CASSPMGVSGNTIYF. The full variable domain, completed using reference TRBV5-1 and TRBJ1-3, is KAGVTQTPRYLIKTRGQQVTLSCSPISGHRSVSWYQQTPGQGLQFLFEYFSETQRNKGNFPGRFSGRQFSNSRSEMNVSTLELGDSALYLCASSPMGVSGNTIYFGEGSWLTVV.

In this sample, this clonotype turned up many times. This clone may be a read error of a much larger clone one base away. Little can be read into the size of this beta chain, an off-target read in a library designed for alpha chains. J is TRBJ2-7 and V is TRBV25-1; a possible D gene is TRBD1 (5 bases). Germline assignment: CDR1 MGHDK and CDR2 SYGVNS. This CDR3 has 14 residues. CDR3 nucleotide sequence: TGTGTCAGCAGACCTACAGGAAACTCCTACGAGCAGTACTTC. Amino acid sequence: CVSRPTGNSYEQYF.

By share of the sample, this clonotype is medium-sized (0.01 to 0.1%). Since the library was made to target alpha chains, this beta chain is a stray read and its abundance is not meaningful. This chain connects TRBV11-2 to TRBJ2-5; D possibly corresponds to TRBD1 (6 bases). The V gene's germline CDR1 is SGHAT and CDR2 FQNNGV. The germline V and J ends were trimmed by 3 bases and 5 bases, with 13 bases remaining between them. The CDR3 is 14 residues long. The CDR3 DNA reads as TGTGCCAGCAGCTTGCAGGGGAGAGGGGAGACCCAGTACTTC. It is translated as CASSLQGRGETQYF. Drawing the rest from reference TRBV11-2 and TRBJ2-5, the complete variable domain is EAGVAQSPRYKIIEKRQSVAFWCNPISGHATLYWYQQILGQGPKLLIQFQNNGVVDDSQLPKDRFSAERLKGVDSTLKIQPAKLEDSAVYLCASSLQGRGETQYFGPGTRLLVL.

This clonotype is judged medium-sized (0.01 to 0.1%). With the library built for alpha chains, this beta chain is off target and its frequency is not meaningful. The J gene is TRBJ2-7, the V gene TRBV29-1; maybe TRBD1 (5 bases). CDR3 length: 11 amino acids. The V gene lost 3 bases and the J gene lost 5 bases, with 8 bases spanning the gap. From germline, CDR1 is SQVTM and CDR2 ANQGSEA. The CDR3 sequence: CSVEAGNEQYF. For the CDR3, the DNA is TGCAGCGTTGAGGCAGGGAACGAGCAGTACTTC.

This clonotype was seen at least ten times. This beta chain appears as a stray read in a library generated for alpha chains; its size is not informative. CDR3 nucleotide sequence: TGCGCCAGCAGCTTACAGGACAGCGGGGATGATACGCAGTATTTT. Residues: CASSLQDSGDDTQYF. This chain links TRBV5-1 with TRBJ2-3; D is possibly TRBD2 (7 bases). CDR3 length: 15 amino acids. In germline, CDR1 is SGHRS, CDR2 YFSETQ. V lost 2 bases and J lost 6, with 16 bases in between.

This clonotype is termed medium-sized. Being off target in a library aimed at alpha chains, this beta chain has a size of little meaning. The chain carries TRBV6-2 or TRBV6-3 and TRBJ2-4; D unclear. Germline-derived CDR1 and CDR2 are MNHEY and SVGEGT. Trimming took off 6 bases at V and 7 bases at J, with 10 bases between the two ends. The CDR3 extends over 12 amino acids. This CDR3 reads CASRETLNIQYF. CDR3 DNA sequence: TGTGCCAGCAGGGAGACTCTTAACATTCAGTACTTC.

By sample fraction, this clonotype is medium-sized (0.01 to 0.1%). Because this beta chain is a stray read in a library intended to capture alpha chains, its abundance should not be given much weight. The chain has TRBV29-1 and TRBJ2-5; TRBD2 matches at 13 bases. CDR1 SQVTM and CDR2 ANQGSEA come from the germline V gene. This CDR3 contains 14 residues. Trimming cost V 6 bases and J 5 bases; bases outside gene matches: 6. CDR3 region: CSVLAGGPGETQYF. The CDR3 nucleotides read TGCAGCGTACTAGCGGGAGGGCCGGGGGAGACCCAGTACTTC.

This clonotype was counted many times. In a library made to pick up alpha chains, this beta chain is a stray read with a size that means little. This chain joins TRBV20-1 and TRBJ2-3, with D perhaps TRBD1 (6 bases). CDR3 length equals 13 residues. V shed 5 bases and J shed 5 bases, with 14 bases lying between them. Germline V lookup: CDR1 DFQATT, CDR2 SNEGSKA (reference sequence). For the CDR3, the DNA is TGCAGTGCTGTAGTACAGGGAATAGATACGCAGTATTTT. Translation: CSAVVQGIDTQYF.

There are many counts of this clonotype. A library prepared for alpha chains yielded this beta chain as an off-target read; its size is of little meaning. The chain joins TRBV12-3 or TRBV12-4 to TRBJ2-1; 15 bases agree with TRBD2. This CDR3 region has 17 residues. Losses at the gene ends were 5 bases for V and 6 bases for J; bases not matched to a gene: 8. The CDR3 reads CASSLLRTSGRANEQFF. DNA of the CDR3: TGTGCCAGCAGTCTCCTAAGGACTAGCGGGAGGGCCAATGAGCAGTTCTTC.

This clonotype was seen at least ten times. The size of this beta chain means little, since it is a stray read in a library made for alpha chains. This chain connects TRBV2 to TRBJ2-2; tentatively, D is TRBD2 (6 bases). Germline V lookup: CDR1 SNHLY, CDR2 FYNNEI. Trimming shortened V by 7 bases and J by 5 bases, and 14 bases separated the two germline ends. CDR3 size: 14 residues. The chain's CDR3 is CASKGLARTGELFF. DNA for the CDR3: TGTGCCAGCAAGGGGCTAGCGAGAACCGGGGAGCTGTTTTTT.

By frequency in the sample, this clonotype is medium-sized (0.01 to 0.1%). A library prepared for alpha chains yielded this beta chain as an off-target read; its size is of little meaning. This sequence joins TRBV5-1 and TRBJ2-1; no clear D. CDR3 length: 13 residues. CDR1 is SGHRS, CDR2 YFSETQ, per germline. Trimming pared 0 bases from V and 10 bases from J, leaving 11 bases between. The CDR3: CASSLANGLEQFF. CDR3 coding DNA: TGCGCCAGCAGCTTGGCCAACGGGTTAGAGCAGTTCTTC.

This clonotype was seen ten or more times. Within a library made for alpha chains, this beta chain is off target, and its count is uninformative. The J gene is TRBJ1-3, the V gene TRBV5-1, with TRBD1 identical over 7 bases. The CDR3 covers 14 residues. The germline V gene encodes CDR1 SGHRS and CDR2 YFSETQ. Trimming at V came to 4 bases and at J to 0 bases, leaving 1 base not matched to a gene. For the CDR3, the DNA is TGCGCCAGCAGCCGGGACAGCTCTGGAAACACCATATATTTT. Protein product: CASSRDSSGNTIYF. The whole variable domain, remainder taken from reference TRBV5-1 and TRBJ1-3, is KAGVTQTPRYLIKTRGQQVTLSCSPISGHRSVSWYQQTPGQGLQFLFEYFSETQRNKGNFPGRFSGRQFSNSRSEMNVSTLELGDSALYLCASSRDSSGNTIYFGEGSWLTVV.

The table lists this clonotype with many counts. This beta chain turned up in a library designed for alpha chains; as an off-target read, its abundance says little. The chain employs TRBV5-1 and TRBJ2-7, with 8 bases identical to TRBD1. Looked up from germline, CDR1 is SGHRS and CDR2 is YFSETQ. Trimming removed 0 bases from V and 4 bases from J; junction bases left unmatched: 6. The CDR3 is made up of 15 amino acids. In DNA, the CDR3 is TGCGCCAGCAGCTTGGAAGGACAGGGACTTTACGAGCAGTACTTC. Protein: CASSLEGQGLYEQYF.

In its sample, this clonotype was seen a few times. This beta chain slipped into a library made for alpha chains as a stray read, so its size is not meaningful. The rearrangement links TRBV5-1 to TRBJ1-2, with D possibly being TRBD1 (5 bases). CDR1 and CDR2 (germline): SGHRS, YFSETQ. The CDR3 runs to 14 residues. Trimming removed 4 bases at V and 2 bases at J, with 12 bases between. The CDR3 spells CASSPLEGNYGYTF. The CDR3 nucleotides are TGCGCCAGCAGCCCCTTAGAGGGGAACTATGGCTACACCTTC.

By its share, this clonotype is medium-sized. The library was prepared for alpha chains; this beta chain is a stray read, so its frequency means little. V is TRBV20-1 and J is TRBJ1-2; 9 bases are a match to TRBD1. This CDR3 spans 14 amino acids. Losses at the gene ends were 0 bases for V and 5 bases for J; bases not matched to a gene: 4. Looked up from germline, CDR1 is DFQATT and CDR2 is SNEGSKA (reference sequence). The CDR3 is CSARDPDRGYGYTF. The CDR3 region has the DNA TGCAGTGCTAGAGATCCGGACAGGGGATATGGCTACACCTTC.

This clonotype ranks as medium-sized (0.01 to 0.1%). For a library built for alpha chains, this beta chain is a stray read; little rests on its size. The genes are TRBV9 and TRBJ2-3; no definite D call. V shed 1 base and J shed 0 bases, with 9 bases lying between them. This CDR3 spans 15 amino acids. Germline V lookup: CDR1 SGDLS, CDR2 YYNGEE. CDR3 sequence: CASSVSPSSTDTQYF. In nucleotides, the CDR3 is TGTGCCAGCAGCGTAAGTCCCTCTAGCACAGATACGCAGTATTTT.

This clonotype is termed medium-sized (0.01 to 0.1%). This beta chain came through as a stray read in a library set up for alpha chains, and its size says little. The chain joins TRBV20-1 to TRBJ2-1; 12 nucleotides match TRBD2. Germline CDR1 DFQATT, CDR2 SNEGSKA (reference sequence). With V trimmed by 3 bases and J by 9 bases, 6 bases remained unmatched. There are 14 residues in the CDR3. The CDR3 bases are TGCAGTGCTAGTACGACTAGCGGGAGACGTGAGCAGTTCTTC. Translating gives CSASTTSGRREQFF.

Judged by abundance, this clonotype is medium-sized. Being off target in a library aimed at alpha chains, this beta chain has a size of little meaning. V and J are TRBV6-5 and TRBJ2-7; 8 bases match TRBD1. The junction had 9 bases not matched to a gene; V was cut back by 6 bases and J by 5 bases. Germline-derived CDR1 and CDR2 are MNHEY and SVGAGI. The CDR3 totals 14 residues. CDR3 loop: CASRDGDRFHEQYF. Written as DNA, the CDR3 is TGTGCCAGCAGAGACGGGGACAGGTTCCACGAGCAGTACTTC.

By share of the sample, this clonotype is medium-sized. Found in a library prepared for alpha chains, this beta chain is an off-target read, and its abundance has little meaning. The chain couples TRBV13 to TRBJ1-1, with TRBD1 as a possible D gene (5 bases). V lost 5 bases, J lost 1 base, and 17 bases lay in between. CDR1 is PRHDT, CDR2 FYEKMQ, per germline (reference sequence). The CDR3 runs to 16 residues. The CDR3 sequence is CASSLRGSGKNTEAFF. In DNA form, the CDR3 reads TGTGCCAGCAGCCTAAGGGGTTCCGGGAAGAACACTGAAGCTTTCTTT.

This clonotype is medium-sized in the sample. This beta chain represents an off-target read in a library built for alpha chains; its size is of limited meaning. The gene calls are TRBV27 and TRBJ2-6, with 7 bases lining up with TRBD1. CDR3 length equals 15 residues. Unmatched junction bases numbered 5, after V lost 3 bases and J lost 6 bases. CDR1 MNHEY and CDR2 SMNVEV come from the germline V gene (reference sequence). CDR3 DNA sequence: TGTGCCAGCAGTTTTAGGACAGGAATGGCCAACGTCCTGACTTTC. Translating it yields CASSFRTGMANVLTF.

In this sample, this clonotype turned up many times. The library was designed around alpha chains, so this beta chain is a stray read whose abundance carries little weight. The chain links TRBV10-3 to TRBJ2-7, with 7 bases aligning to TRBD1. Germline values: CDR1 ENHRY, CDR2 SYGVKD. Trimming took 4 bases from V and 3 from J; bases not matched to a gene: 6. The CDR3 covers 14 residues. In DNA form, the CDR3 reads TGTGCCATCAGTGGTCAGGGACAGAACTACGAGCAGTACTTC. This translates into CAISGQGQNYEQYF.

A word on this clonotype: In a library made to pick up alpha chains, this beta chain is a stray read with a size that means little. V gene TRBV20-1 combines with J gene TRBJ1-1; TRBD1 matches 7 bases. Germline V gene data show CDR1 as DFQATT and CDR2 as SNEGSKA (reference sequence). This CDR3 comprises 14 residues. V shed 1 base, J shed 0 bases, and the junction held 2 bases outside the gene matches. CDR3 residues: CSARGDSLNTEAFF. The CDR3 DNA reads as TGCAGTGCTAGAGGGGACAGCTTGAACACTGAAGCTTTCTTT.

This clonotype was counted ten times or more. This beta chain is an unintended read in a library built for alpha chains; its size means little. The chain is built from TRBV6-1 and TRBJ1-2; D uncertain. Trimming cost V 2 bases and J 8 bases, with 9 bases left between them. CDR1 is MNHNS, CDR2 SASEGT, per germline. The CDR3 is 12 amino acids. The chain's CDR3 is CASSEQARGYTF. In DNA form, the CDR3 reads TGTGCCAGCAGTGAACAGGCGCGGGGCTACACCTTC.